Sequencing of this TCR beta chain was carried out in a study of glioma-infiltrating T cells after dendritic cell vaccination. Study-wide background: Patients received three intradermal dendritic cell vaccine injections at biweekly intervals.

Sample time point: after dendritic cell vaccination, including at tumor progression/relapse. Germline V gene data show CDR1 as SGHRS and CDR2 as YFSETQ. V was pared by 5 bases and J by 5 bases, with 19 bases between. CDR3 length equals 16 residues. Sequencing used immunoSEQ multiplex PCR; TCRdb keeps in-frame clones, though not all of them. Found here are about 82,000 clones, roughly four fifths of them singletons; the top ten hold roughly 6.8%. The sequence was obtained from a human donor with glioblastoma. This rearrangement joins TRBV5-1 to TRBJ1-4; possible D gene TRBD1, 6 bases. The sequencing here drew on blood, taken after dendritic cell vaccination. CDR3 loop: CASSFAQGGRNEKLFF. In DNA, the CDR3 is TGCGCCAGCAGTTTTGCACAGGGTGGTAGGAATGAAAAACTGTTTTTT.